Given below is one T cell receptor beta chain in context. Seattle enrolled patients during active infection and tracked them longitudinally. The data stem from a study of blood T cell repertoires in COVID-19. Study context: The cDNA or gDNA used as material had been derived from T cells, B-cell-depleted T cells, or PBMCs.

As handled by the study authors: Using reference gene primer amplification, nucleated cell counts were estimated. Clones were read by immunoSEQ multiplex PCR, and TCRdb kept only the in-frame ones, dropping some. V and J calls and clone size are those listed in that table; D and trimming were worked out from the DNA. The data contain around 300,000 clones, 90% of them singletons. The sequenced material came from peripheral blood. The source is a woman aged 25 to 39 with COVID-19, enrolled during active disease.

The CDR3 region has the DNA TGTGCCTGGAGTCTCAGACAGGGAACTAATGAAAAACTGTTTTTT. It translates to CAWSLRQGTNEKLFF. The rearrangement uses TRBV30 and TRBJ1-4; 7 positions agree with TRBD1. The CDR3 runs 15 residues. From germline, CDR1 is GTSNPN and CDR2 SVGIG (reference sequence). V lost 2 bases, J lost 1 base, and 4 bases stayed unmatched.